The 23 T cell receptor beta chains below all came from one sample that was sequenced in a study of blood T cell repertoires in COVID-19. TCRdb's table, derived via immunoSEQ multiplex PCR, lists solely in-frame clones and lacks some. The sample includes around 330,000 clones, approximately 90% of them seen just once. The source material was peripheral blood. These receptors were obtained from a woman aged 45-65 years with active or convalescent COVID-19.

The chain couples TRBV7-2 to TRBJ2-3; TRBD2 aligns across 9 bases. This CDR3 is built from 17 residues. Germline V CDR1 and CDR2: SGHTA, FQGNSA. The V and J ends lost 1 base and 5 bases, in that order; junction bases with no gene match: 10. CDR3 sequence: CASSLGPGRGGRDTQYF. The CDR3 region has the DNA TGTGCCAGCAGCTTAGGTCCTGGGCGGGGGGGCCGAGATACGCAGTATTTT.

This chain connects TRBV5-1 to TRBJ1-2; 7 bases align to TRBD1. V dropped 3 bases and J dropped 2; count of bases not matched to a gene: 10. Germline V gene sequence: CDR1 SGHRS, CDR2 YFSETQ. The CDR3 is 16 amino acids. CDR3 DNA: TGCGCCAGCAGCTCGCCGTACAGGGGAACCAACTATGGCTACACCTTC. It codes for CASSSPYRGTNYGYTF.

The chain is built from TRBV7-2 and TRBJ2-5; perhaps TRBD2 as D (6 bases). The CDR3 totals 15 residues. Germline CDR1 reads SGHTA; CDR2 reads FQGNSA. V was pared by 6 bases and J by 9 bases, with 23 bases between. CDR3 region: CASRATLDGGGAQYF. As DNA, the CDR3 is TGTGCCAGCAGAGCGACTTTGGACGGAGGAGGGGCCCAGTACTTC.

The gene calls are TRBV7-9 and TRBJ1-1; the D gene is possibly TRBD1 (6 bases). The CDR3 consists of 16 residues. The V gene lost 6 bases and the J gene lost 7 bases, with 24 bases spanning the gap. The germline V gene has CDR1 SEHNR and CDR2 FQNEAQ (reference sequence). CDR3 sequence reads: CASSSSRRGRVGEAFF. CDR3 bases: TGTGCCAGCAGTTCTTCACGCAGGGGCAGAGTGGGTGAAGCTTTCTTT.

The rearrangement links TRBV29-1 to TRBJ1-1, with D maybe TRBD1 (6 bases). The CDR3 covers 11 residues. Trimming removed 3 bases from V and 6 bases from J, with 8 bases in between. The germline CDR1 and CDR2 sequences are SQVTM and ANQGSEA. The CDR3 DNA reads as TGCAGCGTTGAGGGACAACCTGAAGCTTTCTTT. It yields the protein CSVEGQPEAFF.

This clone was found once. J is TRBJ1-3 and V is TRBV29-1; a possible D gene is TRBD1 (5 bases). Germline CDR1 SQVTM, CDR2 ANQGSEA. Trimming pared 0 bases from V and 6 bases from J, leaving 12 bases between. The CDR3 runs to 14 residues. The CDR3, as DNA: TGCAGCGTTGAAGATTCGGGGGGTGAAAACACCATATATTTT. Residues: CSVEDSGGENTIYF.

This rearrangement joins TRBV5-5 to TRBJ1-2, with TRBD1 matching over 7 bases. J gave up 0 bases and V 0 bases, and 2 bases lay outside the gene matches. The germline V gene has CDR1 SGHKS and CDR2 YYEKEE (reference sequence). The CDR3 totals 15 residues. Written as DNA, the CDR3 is TGTGCCAGCAGCTTGGATGACAGGGCTAACTATGGCTACACCTTC. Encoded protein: CASSLDDRANYGYTF.

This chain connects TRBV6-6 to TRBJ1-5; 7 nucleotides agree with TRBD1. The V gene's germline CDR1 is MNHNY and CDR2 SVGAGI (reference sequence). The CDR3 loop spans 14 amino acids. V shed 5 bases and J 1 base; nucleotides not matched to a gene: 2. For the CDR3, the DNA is TGTGCCAGCAGTAAGACAGGGAGCAATCAGCCCCAGCATTTT. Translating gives CASSKTGSNQPQHF.

Here the CDR3 reads CASSLQGWDSYGYTF. The CDR3 region has the DNA TGCGCCAGCAGCTTGCAGGGGTGGGATAGTTATGGCTACACCTTC. The rearrangement links TRBV5-1 to TRBJ1-2; TRBD1 is a possible D gene (6 bases). The CDR3 consists of 15 residues. V dropped 1 base and J dropped 5 bases, with 15 bases sitting between them. Germline CDR1 reads SGHRS; CDR2 reads YFSETQ.

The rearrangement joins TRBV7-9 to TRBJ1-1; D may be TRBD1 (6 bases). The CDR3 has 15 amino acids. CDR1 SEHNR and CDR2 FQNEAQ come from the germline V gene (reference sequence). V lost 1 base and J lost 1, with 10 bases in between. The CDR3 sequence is CASSLDTGSNTEAFF. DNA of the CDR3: TGTGCCAGCAGCTTAGATACAGGGTCGAACACTGAAGCTTTCTTT.

CDR3 sequence (DNA): TGTGCCAGCATATCGGTTTTAGAAAGCTACACCTTC. Residues: CASISVLESYTF. The gene calls are TRBV2 and TRBJ1-2, with D unclear. Germline V lookup: CDR1 SNHLY, CDR2 FYNNEI. V was shortened by 7 bases and J by 9 bases, with 15 bases between the two germline ends. The CDR3 consists of 12 residues.

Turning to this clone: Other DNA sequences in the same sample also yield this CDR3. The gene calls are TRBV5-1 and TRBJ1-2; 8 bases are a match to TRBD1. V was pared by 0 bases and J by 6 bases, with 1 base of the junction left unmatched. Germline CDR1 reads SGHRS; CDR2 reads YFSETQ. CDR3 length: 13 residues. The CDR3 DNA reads TGCGCCAGCAGCTTGGGGACAGGGAATGGCTACACCTTC. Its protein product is CASSLGTGNGYTF.

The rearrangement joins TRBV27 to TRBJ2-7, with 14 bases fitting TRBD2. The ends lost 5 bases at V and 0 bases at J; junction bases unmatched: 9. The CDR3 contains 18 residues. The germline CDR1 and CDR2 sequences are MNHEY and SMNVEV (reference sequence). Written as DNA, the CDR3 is TGTGCCAGCAGTAGGGGGACTAGCGGGAGACCAGACTCCTACGAGCAGTACTTC. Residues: CASSRGTSGRPDSYEQYF.

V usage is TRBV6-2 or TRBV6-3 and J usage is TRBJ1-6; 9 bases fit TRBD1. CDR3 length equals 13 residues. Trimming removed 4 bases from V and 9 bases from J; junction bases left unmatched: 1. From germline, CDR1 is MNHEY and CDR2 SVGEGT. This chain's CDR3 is CASSWDRASPLHF. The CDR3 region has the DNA TGTGCCAGCAGTTGGGACAGGGCTTCACCCCTCCACTTT.

CDR3 sequence (DNA): TGTGCCAGCAGCCTCATTGACAGAAACAATGAGCAGTTCTTC. It translates to CASSLIDRNNEQFF. The chain carries TRBV28 and TRBJ2-1; TRBD1 is a possible D gene (5 bases). The CDR3 is 14 amino acids. Deletions cut 6 bases from V and 5 bases from J, with 14 bases between. Germline V gene sequence: CDR1 MDHEN, CDR2 SYDVKM.

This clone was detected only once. As DNA, the CDR3 is TGTGCCAGCAGCTCTTACAGGTCTAGCACAGATACGCAGTATTTT. It encodes CASSSYRSSTDTQYF. This sequence joins TRBV7-9 and TRBJ2-3; D possibly corresponds to TRBD1 (5 bases). Trimming cost V 4 bases and J 0 bases, with 11 bases left between them. Germline CDR1 and CDR2: SEHNR and FQNEAQ (reference sequence). CDR3 length equals 15 residues.

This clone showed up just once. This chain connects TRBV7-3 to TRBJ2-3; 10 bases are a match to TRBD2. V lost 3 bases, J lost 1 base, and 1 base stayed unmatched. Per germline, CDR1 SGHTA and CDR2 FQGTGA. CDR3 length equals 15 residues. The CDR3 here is CASSFSGRRTDTQYF. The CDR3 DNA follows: TGTGCCAGCAGCTTTAGCGGGAGGCGCACAGATACGCAGTATTTT.

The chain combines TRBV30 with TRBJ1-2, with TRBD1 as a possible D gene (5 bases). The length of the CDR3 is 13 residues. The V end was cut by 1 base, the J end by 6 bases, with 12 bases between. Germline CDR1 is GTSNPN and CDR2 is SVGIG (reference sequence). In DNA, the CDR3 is TGTGCCTGGAGTGGCCAGGGACTGGATGGCTACACCTTC. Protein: CAWSGQGLDGYTF.

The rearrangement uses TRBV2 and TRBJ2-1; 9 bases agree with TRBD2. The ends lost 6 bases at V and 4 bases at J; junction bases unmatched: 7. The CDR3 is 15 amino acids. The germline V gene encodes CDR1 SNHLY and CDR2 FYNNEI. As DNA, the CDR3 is TGTGCCAGCAGACGGACTAGCGAAGGATACAATGAGCAGTTCTTC. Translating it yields CASRRTSEGYNEQFF.

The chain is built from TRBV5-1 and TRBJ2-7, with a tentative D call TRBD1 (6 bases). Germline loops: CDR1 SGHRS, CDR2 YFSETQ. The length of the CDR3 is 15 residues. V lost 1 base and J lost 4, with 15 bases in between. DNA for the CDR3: TGCGCCAGCAGCTTGCTACAGGGCGGATCGTACGAGCAGTACTTC. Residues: CASSLLQGGSYEQYF.

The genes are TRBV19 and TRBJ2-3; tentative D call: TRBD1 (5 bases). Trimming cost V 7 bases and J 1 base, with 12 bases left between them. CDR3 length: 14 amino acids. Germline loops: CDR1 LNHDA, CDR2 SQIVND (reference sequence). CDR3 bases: TGTGCCAGTATGGCGCAGGGCGGCACAGATACGCAGTATTTT. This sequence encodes CASMAQGGTDTQYF.

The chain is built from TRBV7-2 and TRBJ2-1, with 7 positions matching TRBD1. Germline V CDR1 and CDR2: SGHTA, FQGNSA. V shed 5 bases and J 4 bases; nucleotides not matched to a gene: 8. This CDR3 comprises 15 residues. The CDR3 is CASSPSGTAYNEQFF. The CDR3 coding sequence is TGTGCCAGCAGCCCCTCCGGGACAGCGTACAATGAGCAGTTCTTC.

Here the CDR3 reads CASSWEWDGGEQYF. The DNA for the CDR3 is TGTGCCAGCAGTTGGGAGTGGGACGGAGGGGAGCAGTACTTC. The chain has TRBV6-5 and TRBJ2-7; perhaps TRBD2 as D (6 bases). The V and J ends lost 4 bases and 7 bases respectively, with 17 bases between them. The CDR3 is made up of 14 amino acids. Germline V gives CDR1 MNHEY, CDR2 SVGAGI.